A selection of T cell receptor beta chains follows, all from one sample in a study of T cell responses to AZD1222 COVID-19 vaccine. Method: immunoSEQ multiplex PCR; TCRdb's copy keeps in-frame clones and lacks some. The profile shows about 99,000 clones, 91% of them singletons. Sequencing was performed on peripheral blood, taken on day 0 of AZD1222 vaccination. The receptors here all came from an adult in good health. Each CDR3 is given with its conserved first and last residue. The D gene is left open where the match is weak. Expanded clones are given a class, and other clones once, few, many or no size at all.

TRBJ2-2 once . TRBV27 TGTGCCAGCAGTTTATTCCCACCGCCTCCCGCCGGGGAGCTGTTTTTT CASSLFPPPPAGELFF
TRBJ1-1 . . TRBV27 TGTGCCAGCAGGTTAGGGCAAACGAACACTGAAGCTTTCTTT CASRLGQTNTEAFF
TRBJ1-1 . TRBD1 TRBV30 TGTGCCTGGAGTGTGACAGGGGGGGCTGAAGCTTTCTTT CAWSVTGGAEAFF
TRBJ1-2 . . TRBV28 TGTGCCAGCAGTTTAGAGGGGCAGGCGGATGGCTACACCTTC CASSLEGQADGYTF
TRBJ2-1 . . TRBV10-1 TGCGCCAGCAGTGAGTCGGGAGTCGGCAATGAGCAGTTCTTC CASSESGVGNEQFF
TRBJ1-3 . TRBD1 TRBV29-1 TGCAGCGTTGTCAAGGACAGGGCACCTGGAAACACCATATATTTT CSVVKDRAPGNTIYF
TRBJ2-7 once TRBD1 TRBV6-5 TGTGCCAGCAGGTGGGACAGGGCGCAGTACTTC CASRWDRAQYF
TRBJ2-3 . . TRBV28 TGTGCCAGCAGGCAAGGGACAGATACGCAGTATTTT CASRQGTDTQYF
TRBJ2-6 . . TRBV28 TGTGCCAGCCTCAGAGGGCCTGGGGCCAACGTCCTGACTTTC CASLRGPGANVLTF
TRBJ1-2 . TRBD1 TRBV25-1 TGTGCCAGCAGCCACCCACCGGGACAGGGGGCATACACCTTC CASSHPPGQGAYTF
TRBJ1-1 . TRBD1 TRBV18 TGTGCCAGCTCACCGGGACAGGGCGGCACTGAAGCTTTCTTT CASSPGQGGTEAFF
TRBJ2-7 once . TRBV28 TGTGCCAGCAGTGCCCCTCACGGGAGCTCCTACGAGCAGTACTTC CASSAPHGSSYEQYF
TRBJ2-7 . TRBD1 TRBV28 TGTGCCAGCAGTGGACAGGGCTTCTGGTACTTC CASSGQGFWYF
TRBJ1-1 few . TRBV7-9 TGTGCCAGCGGCCGGGACCTGAACACTGAAGCTTTCTTT CASGRDLNTEAFF
TRBJ2-7 . TRBD1 TRBV28 TGTGCCAGCAGTCTGGACAGGGTAGGTTACGAGCAGTACTTC CASSLDRVGYEQYF
TRBJ2-1 . . TRBV28 TGTGCCAGCACCCCGGGTGGTATCTCCTACAATGAGCAGTTCTTC CASTPGGISYNEQFF
TRBJ2-3 . TRBD2 TRBV5-6 TGTGCCAGCAGCTTGGGTAGCGGGGGTATCACAGATACGCAGTATTTT CASSLGSGGITDTQYF
TRBJ1-2 . . TRBV19 TGTGCCAGTAGTATCTCGTCTGATTATGGCTACACCTTC CASSISSDYGYTF
TRBJ1-5 . . TRBV7-9 TGTGCCAGCAGCTTAGAAGCAGGTCAGCCCCAGCATTTT CASSLEAGQPQHF
TRBJ1-2 . . TRBV6-5 TGTGCCAGCACTCCTAGTGGGGGCTATGGCTACACCTTC CASTPSGGYGYTF
TRBJ2-6 . . TRBV3-1/TRBV3-2 TGTGCCAGCAGCCCCAGCCGCTCTGGGGCCAACGTCCTGACTTTC CASSPSRSGANVLTF
TRBJ1-1 . . TRBV7-8 TGTGCCAGTAGGACGAGCATGAACACTGAAGCTTTCTTT CASRTSMNTEAFF
TRBJ2-7 . TRBD2 TRBV10-3 TGTGCCATCAGTGGAGGACTAGCACCCTACGAGCAGTACTTC CAISGGLAPYEQYF
TRBJ1-2 . TRBD1 TRBV7-9 TGTGCCAGCACCACTGAGAGAGGGACAGGGGGTGGCTATGGCTACACCTTC CASTTERGTGGGYGYTF
TRBJ2-7 . TRBD1 TRBV28 TGTGCCAGCTCGAACAGGGGAGCCTACGAGCAGTACTTC CASSNRGAYEQYF
TRBJ2-7 . TRBD1 TRBV28 TGTGCCAGCAGAAGACAGGGGGCTTCTTCCTACGAGCAGTACTTC CASRRQGASSYEQYF
TRBJ2-7 many . TRBV7-6 TGTGCCAGCAGCCCCGACGGGTTTAGCTCCTACGAGCAGTACTTC CASSPDGFSSYEQYF
TRBJ2-3 . . TRBV19 TGTGCCAGTACCAGGGACAATTTAGCAGATACGCAGTATTTT CASTRDNLADTQYF
TRBJ1-5 . . TRBV2 TGTGCCAGCAGTGAAGCGGACGAGGGTCAGCCCCAGCATTTT CASSEADEGQPQHF
TRBJ1-1 . . TRBV6-5 TGTGCCAGCAGTTATCTGGGGGACACTGAAGCTTTCTTT CASSYLGDTEAFF
TRBJ2-5 once TRBD1 TRBV6-1 TGTGCCAGCAGTGAGGGGGACAGAACCCAAGAGACCCAGTACTTC CASSEGDRTQETQYF
TRBJ1-4 . . TRBV27 TGTGCCAGCGGGAGACAGGTTCCTAATGAAAAACTGTTTTTT CASGRQVPNEKLFF
TRBJ2-1 . . TRBV29-1 TGCAGCGTAACCGACAGGAGGATAAACAATGAGCAGTTCTTC CSVTDRRINNEQFF
TRBJ2-1 . . TRBV12-3/TRBV12-4 TGTGCCAGCAGTTTGTACGATGAGCAGTTCTTC CASSLYDEQFF
TRBJ2-7 . TRBD2 TRBV30 TGTGCCTGGAGTGTCCGGAGCGGGAGTAGGACCTACGAGCAGTACTTC CAWSVRSGSRTYEQYF
TRBJ2-5 . . TRBV28 TGTGCCAGCAGTTTATCGTGGGAGACCCAGTACTTC CASSLSWETQYF
TRBJ1-2 few . TRBV7-2 TGTGCCAGCAGCATTGACAGTGACTATGGCTACACCTTC CASSIDSDYGYTF
TRBJ2-2 . TRBD1 TRBV14 TGTGCCAGCAGCCGTGGGACAGTAAACACCGGGGAGCTGTTTTTT CASSRGTVNTGELFF
TRBJ1-1 once . TRBV7-3 TGTGCCAGCAGCTCAGGACAGCAATACACTGAAGCTTTCTTT CASSSGQQYTEAFF
TRBJ2-7 . TRBD1 TRBV5-1 TGCGCCAGCATTGGACAGGGCTACGAGCAGTACTTC CASIGQGYEQYF
TRBJ2-7 . TRBD2 TRBV4-2 TGTGCCAGCAGCCAACCAGGGGGGACTAGCGGGAGTTACGAGCAGTACTTC CASSQPGGTSGSYEQYF
TRBJ2-7 . . TRBV9 TGTGCCAGCAGCTTCCGACCGGGGATATACGAGCAGTACTTC CASSFRPGIYEQYF
TRBJ1-1 few TRBD1 TRBV5-1 TGCGCCAGCAGTCCCTCTAAGGGGGCTTCAGAAGCTTTCTTT CASSPSKGASEAFF
TRBJ2-7 . TRBD1 TRBV28 TGTGCCAGTACCGGGACAGGGGGACAGTACTTC CASTGTGGQYF
TRBJ2-6 . TRBD2 TRBV24-1 TGTGCCACCAGTGAGAAATCCGGGACTAGCGGGTTCTCTGGGGCCAACGTCCTGACTTTC CATSEKSGTSGFSGANVLTF
TRBJ2-2 once TRBD1 TRBV14 TGTGCCAGCAGCCAAGAGAATAGGGTCGCGACAGGGGTCAACACCGGGGAGCTGTTTTTT CASSQENRVATGVNTGELFF
TRBJ2-6 . . TRBV29-1 TGCAGCGTTGAACTTGGGGCCAACGTCCTGACTTTC CSVELGANVLTF
TRBJ1-1 . . TRBV7-9 TGTGCCAGCAGCTTTGTTTCGTTCGCGGCTGAAGCTTTCTTT CASSFVSFAAEAFF
TRBJ1-5 . . TRBV12-3/TRBV12-4 TGTGCCAGCAGAGGAGGCAATCAGCCCCAGCATTTT CASRGGNQPQHF
TRBJ2-7 . . TRBV2 TGTGCCAGCAGTGAAGGCTGGGGGGACACTGCCTACGAGCAGTACTTC CASSEGWGDTAYEQYF
TRBJ1-6 . . TRBV27 TGTGCCAGCAGGCCCGGAGGGGGGAGCTCCTATAATTCACCCCTCCACTTT CASRPGGGSSYNSPLHF
TRBJ2-1 . TRBD2 TRBV6-2/TRBV6-3 TGTGCCAGCAGTTTCAGACTAGCGGGAGCCAATGAGCAGTTCTTC CASSFRLAGANEQFF
TRBJ1-1 . . TRBV11-2 TGTGCCAGCAGCTTACAGACGACGGTGAACACTGAAGCTTTCTTT CASSLQTTVNTEAFF
TRBJ2-2 . . TRBV3-1/TRBV3-2 TGTGCCAGCCGGGGGAGAACAGGTACCGGGGAGCTGTTTTTT CASRGRTGTGELFF
TRBJ2-1 . TRBD2 TRBV18 TGTGCCAGCTCACCACGTTCTAGCGGACCTGACAATGAGCAGTTCTTC CASSPRSSGPDNEQFF
TRBJ2-3 . TRBD2 TRBV7-2 TGTGCCAGCAGCCCTAGCGGACCCACAGATACGCAGTATTTT CASSPSGPTDTQYF
TRBJ2-7 . TRBD2 TRBV30 TGTGCCTGGAGTGGGGGACTAGCTACCGAGCAGTACTTC CAWSGGLATEQYF